Shown below are 23 T cell receptor beta chains from a single sample sequenced in a study of OX40 agonist ivuxolimab in advanced cancers. Profiling relied on immunoSEQ multiplex PCR, and the TCRdb table lists in-frame clones only, not all of them. The sample records 90,000 to 100,000 clones, 75% to 90% being singletons. The material sequenced was CD4+ or CD8+ T cells sorted from blood, taken in a trial of the OX40 agonist ivuxolimab. The receptors were sampled from an adult with an advanced solid tumor such as melanoma, head and neck, liver or kidney cancer.

This sequence joins TRBV19 and TRBJ1-2; 9 bases agree with TRBD1. The germline V gene has CDR1 LNHDA and CDR2 SQIVND (reference sequence). V trimming: 6 bases; J trimming: 6 bases; junction bases outside the gene matches: 8. This CDR3 has 14 residues. This CDR3 reads CASSPGQGGHGYTF. The CDR3 DNA follows: TGTGCCAGTAGCCCGGGACAGGGAGGCCATGGCTACACCTTC.

V gene TRBV7-9 combines with J gene TRBJ1-1; 9 bases are shared with TRBD1. From germline, CDR1 is SEHNR and CDR2 FQNEAQ (reference sequence). With V trimmed by 5 bases and J by 1 base, 14 bases remained unmatched. The CDR3 is 18 amino acids. The CDR3 reads CASSPVGTGPHGNTEAFF. The CDR3 region has the DNA TGTGCCAGCAGCCCCGTCGGGACAGGGCCCCATGGGAACACTGAAGCTTTCTTT.

V and J are TRBV6-5 and TRBJ2-7; D is undetermined. CDR1 is MNHEY and CDR2 is SVGAGI in the germline V gene. V was clipped by 6 bases and J by 0 bases, with 3 bases between them. The CDR3 loop spans 11 amino acids. This CDR3 is CASRGSYEQYV. The DNA of the CDR3 is TGTGCCAGCAGGGGCTCCTACGAGCAGTACGTC.

V usage is TRBV19 and J usage is TRBJ2-7; 8 bases agree with TRBD1. Germline CDR1 reads LNHDA; CDR2 reads SQIVND (reference sequence). CDR3 length: 15 amino acids. V lost 5 bases and J lost 2; bases outside the gene matches: 8. In DNA, the CDR3 is TGTGCCAGTAGTCACGGGACAGGACCCACCTACGAGCAGTACTTC. Encoded protein: CASSHGTGPTYEQYF.

This clone has a handful of counts. The chain uses TRBV7-8 and TRBJ2-7, with D perhaps matching TRBD1 (6 bases). The germline gives CDR1 SGHVS, CDR2 FQNEAQ. Trimming stripped 3 bases from V and 1 base from J, with 13 bases between. This CDR3 has 15 amino acids. The CDR3 region has the DNA TGTGCCAGCAGCTTCGGTGGTACAGGGTCCTACGAGCAGTACGTC. Translating it yields CASSFGGTGSYEQYV.

In the case of this clone: Other DNA sequences in this specimen translate into the identical CDR3. The gene calls are TRBV5-1 and TRBJ2-5; no clear D. Germline CDR1 is SGHRS and CDR2 is YFSETQ. With 0 bases removed from V and 1 base from J, the gap between germline ends came to 4 bases. The CDR3 has 13 residues. The CDR3 DNA reads as TGCGCCAGCAGCTTGGGCCCCCAAGAGACCCAGTACTTC. Its protein is CASSLGPQETQYF.

The chain employs TRBV19 and TRBJ1-1, with D possibly TRBD1 on 5 matching bases. This CDR3 has 12 residues. Trimming took off 3 bases at V and 5 bases at J, with 7 bases between the two ends. Germline-derived CDR1 and CDR2 are LNHDA and SQIVND (reference sequence). CDR3 sequence (DNA): TGTGCCAGTAGTATTCGGGGGACTGAAGCTTTCTTT. Amino acids: CASSIRGTEAFF.

V and J are TRBV5-1 and TRBJ1-4, with unresolved D. The V end was cut by 4 bases, the J end by 3 bases, with 13 bases between. This CDR3 region has 15 residues. Germline CDR1 SGHRS, CDR2 YFSETQ. The CDR3 nucleotides are TGCGCCAGCAGCGATTACGGGATACCTAATGAAAAACTGTTTTTT. Protein sequence: CASSDYGIPNEKLFF.

The chain has TRBV7-9 and TRBJ2-3; 7 nucleotides line up with TRBD2. V trimming: 5 bases; J trimming: 2 bases; junction bases outside the gene matches: 13. CDR1 and CDR2 from the germline V gene are SEHNR and FQNEAQ (reference sequence). The CDR3 extends over 17 amino acids. The CDR3 reads CASSPGRVAGLTDTQYF. CDR3 in DNA: TGTGCCAGCAGCCCAGGGAGGGTAGCGGGCCTCACAGATACGCAGTATTTT.

This rearrangement joins TRBV4-1 to TRBJ2-3; D gene uncertain. This CDR3 contains 11 residues. Germline V lookup: CDR1 MGHRA, CDR2 YSYEKL. V lost 0 bases and J 10 bases, leaving 5 bases between the germline ends. The CDR3 region has the DNA TGCGCCAGCAGCCAAGATACTGCGCAGTATTTT. Amino acids: CASSQDTAQYF.

The rearrangement links TRBV5-4 to TRBJ2-1; possible D gene TRBD2, 6 bases. Germline V gene data show CDR1 as SGHNT and CDR2 as YYREEE (reference sequence). Deletions cut 4 bases from V and 6 bases from J, with 11 bases between. The CDR3 is made up of 13 amino acids. As DNA, the CDR3 is TGTGCCAGCAGCCCCCGGACTATCAATGAGCAGTTCTTC. Translation gives CASSPRTINEQFF.

The rearrangement uses TRBV5-1 and TRBJ2-1, with TRBD2 matching over 8 bases. This CDR3 spans 14 amino acids. Germline lookup yields CDR1 SGHRS and CDR2 YFSETQ. V lost 4 bases and J lost 4; bases outside the gene matches: 4. The chain's CDR3 is CASSLTSDYNEQFF. As DNA, the CDR3 is TGCGCCAGCAGCCTGACTAGCGATTACAATGAGCAGTTCTTC.

This sequence joins TRBV4-2 and TRBJ2-3, with no clear D. This CDR3 is 12 amino acids long. Germline lookup yields CDR1 LGHNA and CDR2 YNFKEQ. The V and J ends lost 8 bases and 2 bases respectively, with 8 bases between them. The CDR3 here is CASGRNTDTQYF. CDR3 bases: TGTGCCAGCGGACGAAACACAGATACGCAGTATTTT.

This clone was recorded only once. CDR3 DNA: TGTGCCACCAGCAGAGATTACAGGGAGGGCACTGAAGCTTTCTTT. It specifies CATSRDYREGTEAFF. The chain uses TRBV15 and TRBJ1-1; TRBD1 might be the D (6 bases). The length of the CDR3 is 15 residues. Trimming removed 0 bases from V and 4 bases from J, with 12 bases in between. Looked up from germline, CDR1 is LNHNV and CDR2 is YYDKDF (reference sequence).

This sequence joins TRBV28 and TRBJ1-6; D call uncertain. This CDR3 has 14 amino acids. Trimming cost V 3 bases and J 6 bases, with 9 bases left between them. Germline V gives CDR1 MDHEN, CDR2 SYDVKM. The CDR3 is CASSFQSANSPLHF. The DNA for the CDR3 is TGTGCCAGCAGTTTTCAATCGGCTAATTCACCCCTCCACTTT.

This clone was observed a single time. The chain has TRBV15 and TRBJ2-6; no firm D call. The germline V gene has CDR1 LNHNV and CDR2 YYDKDF (reference sequence). CDR3 length: 16 amino acids. The V end was cut by 0 bases, the J end by 2 bases, with 8 bases between. This CDR3 reads CATSRDWAAGANVLTF. In nucleotides, the CDR3 is TGTGCCACCAGCAGAGATTGGGCAGCTGGGGCCAACGTCCTGACTTTC.

This clone has just a few counts. The chain combines TRBV4-2 with TRBJ2-7, with TRBD1 matching over 7 bases. Germline V lookup: CDR1 LGHNA, CDR2 YNFKEQ. CDR3 size: 16 residues. Germline trimming cut 0 bases from V and 3 bases from J; bases unmatched to any gene: 8. In DNA form, the CDR3 reads TGTGCCAGCAGCCAAGATCCAGGGGGAACATTCTACGAGCAGTACTTC. Encoded protein: CASSQDPGGTFYEQYF.

This chain uses TRBV28 with TRBJ2-1; no definite D call. This CDR3 is 16 amino acids long. V shed 3 bases and J shed 0 bases, with 12 bases lying between them. From germline, CDR1 is MDHEN and CDR2 SYDVKM. CDR3 nucleotide sequence: TGTGCCAGCAGTTTTGGGCTAACGGGCTCCTACAATGAGCAGTTCTTC. Translated, it gives CASSFGLTGSYNEQFF.

This sequence joins TRBV6-1 and TRBJ2-3; 10 nucleotides line up with TRBD2. J gave up 0 bases and V 6 bases, and 3 bases lay outside the gene matches. The germline V gene encodes CDR1 MNHNS and CDR2 SASEGT. This CDR3 region has 15 residues. The CDR3: CASRETSGSTDTQYF. CDR3 DNA: TGTGCCAGCAGGGAGACTAGCGGGAGCACAGATACGCAGTATTTT.

The J gene is TRBJ1-3, the V gene TRBV18; maybe TRBD1 (5 bases). The V end was cut by 1 base, the J end by 0 bases, with 7 bases between. The CDR3 runs to 15 residues. Germline V gene lookup returns CDR1 KGHSH and CDR2 LQKENI. CDR3 region: CASSPQGNSGNTIYF. The CDR3 DNA is TGTGCCAGCTCACCACAGGGGAACTCTGGAAACACCATATATTTT.

The DNA for the CDR3 is TGTGCCAGCAGCTTGTTGGGGAGGGATACGCAGTATTTT. Protein: CASSLLGRDTQYF. The chain joins TRBV5-6 to TRBJ2-3; weak D call: TRBD2 (6 bases). Germline CDR1 SGHDT, CDR2 YYEEEE. The CDR3 loop spans 13 amino acids. V was cut by 1 base and J by 6 bases, with 9 bases left in between.

This rearrangement joins TRBV11-2 to TRBJ2-1; the match to TRBD2 covers 14 bases. Germline CDR1 reads SGHAT; CDR2 reads FQNNGV. Losses at the gene ends were 6 bases for V and 0 bases for J; bases not matched to a gene: 7. The CDR3 spans 18 residues. CDR3 loop: CASRTGLAGGLSYNEQFF. Here the CDR3 DNA reads TGTGCCAGCAGAACTGGACTAGCGGGAGGTCTCTCCTACAATGAGCAGTTCTTC.

The chain recombines TRBV6-5 with TRBJ2-1; D is unresolved. Germline V lookup: CDR1 MNHEY, CDR2 SVGAGI. Trimming removed 4 bases from V and 4 bases from J, with 5 bases in between. CDR3 length equals 12 residues. DNA of the CDR3: TGTGCCAGCAGTTCCATTTACAATGAGCAGTTCTTC. Protein sequence: CASSSIYNEQFF.